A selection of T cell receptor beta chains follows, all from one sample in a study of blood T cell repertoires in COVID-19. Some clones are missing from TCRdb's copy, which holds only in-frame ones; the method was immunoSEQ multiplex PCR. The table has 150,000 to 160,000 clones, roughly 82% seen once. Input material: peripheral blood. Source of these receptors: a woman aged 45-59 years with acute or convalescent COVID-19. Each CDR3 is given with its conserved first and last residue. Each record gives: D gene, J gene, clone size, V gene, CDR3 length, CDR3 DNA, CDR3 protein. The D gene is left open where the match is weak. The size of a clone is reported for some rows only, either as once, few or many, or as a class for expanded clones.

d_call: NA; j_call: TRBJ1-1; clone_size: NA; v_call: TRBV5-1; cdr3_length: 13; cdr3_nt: TGCGCCAGCAGCTTGAAACTTGAAACTGAAGCTTTCTTT; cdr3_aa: CASSLKLETEAFF
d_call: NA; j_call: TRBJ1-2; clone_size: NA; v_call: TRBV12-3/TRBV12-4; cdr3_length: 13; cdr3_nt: TGTGCCAGCAGTTTGGCGGGGAACTATGGCTACACCTTC; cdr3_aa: CASSLAGNYGYTF
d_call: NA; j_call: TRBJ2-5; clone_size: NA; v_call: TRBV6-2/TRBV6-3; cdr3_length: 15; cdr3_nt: TGTGCCAGCAGTTACTCCTCCAGCGGGCAAGAGACCCAGTACTTC; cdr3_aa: CASSYSSSGQETQYF
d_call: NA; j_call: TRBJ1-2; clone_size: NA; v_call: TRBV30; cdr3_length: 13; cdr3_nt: TGTGCCTGGAGTAAAACAGACAACTATGGCTACACCTTC; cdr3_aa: CAWSKTDNYGYTF
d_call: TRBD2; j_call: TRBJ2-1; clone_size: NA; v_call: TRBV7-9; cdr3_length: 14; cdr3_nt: TGTGCCAGCAGCCGCTCGACTAGCGTGAATGAGCAGTTCTTC; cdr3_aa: CASSRSTSVNEQFF
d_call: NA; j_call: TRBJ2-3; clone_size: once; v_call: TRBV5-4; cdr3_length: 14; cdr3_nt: TGTGCCAGCAGCCTCGCTAGTCCCACAGATACGCAGTATTTT; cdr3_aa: CASSLASPTDTQYF
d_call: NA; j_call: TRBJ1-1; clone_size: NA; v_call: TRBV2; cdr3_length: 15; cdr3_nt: TGTGCCAGCACTCTTACGCGGGGCATGAACACTGAAGCTTTCTTT; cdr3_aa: CASTLTRGMNTEAFF
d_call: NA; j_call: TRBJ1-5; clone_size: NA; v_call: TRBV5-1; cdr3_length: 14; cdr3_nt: TGCGCCAGCAGCTTTGCAGGGGCAGACCAGCCCCAGCATTTT; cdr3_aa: CASSFAGADQPQHF
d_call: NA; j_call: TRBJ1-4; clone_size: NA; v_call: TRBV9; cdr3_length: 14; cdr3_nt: TGTGCCAGCAGCGTAGGGCAGGGGAATGAAAAACTGTTTTTT; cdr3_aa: CASSVGQGNEKLFF
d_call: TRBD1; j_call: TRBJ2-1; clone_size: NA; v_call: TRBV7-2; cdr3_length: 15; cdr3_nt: TGTGCCAGCAGCCGGGACAGGGCAGCATACAATGAGCAGTTCTTC; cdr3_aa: CASSRDRAAYNEQFF
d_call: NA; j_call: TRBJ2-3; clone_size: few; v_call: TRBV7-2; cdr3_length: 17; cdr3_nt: TGTGCCAGCAGCTTAGACTTTGCCGCGTTCGGCACAGATACGCAGTATTTT; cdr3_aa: CASSLDFAAFGTDTQYF
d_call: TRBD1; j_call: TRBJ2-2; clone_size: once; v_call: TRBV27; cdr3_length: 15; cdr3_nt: TGTGCCAGCTCAGGGGGTATCTTGAACACCGGGGAGCTGTTTTTT; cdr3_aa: CASSGGILNTGELFF
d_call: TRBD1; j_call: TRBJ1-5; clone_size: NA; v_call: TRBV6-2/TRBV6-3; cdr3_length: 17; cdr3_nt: TGTGCCAGCAGTTACCCGGCAGGGGGCAGATACAATCAGCCCCAGCATTTT; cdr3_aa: CASSYPAGGRYNQPQHF
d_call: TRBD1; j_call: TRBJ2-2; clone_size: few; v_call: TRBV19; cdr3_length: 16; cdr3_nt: TGTGCCAGTAGTTCTCACAGGGGGTTTTTGAGTGGGGAGCTGTTTTTT; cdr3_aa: CASSSHRGFLSGELFF
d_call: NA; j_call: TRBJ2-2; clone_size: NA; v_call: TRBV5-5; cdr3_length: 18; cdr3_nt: TGTGCCAGCAGCTTGCGTTTGGGGCTACAGGGGAACACCGGGGAGCTGTTTTTT; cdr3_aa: CASSLRLGLQGNTGELFF